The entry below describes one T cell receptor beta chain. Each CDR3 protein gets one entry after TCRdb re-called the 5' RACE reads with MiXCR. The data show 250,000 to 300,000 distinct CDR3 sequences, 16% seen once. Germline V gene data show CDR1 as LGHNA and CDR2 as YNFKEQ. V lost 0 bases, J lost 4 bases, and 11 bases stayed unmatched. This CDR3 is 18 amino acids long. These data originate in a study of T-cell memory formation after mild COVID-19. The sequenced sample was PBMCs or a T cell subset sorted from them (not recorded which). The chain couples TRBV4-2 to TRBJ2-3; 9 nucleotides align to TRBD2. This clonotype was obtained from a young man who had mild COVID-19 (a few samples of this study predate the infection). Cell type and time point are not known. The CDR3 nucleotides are TGTGCCAGCAGCCAAGATGGCGAGCGGGGGGAGGGGGCAGATACGCAGTATTTT. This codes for CASSQDGERGEGADTQYF.